Listed here is a single TCR beta chain. What it recognizes is unknown. The sample belongs to a study of OX40 agonist ivuxolimab in advanced cancers. V shed 4 bases and J shed 5 bases, with 14 bases lying between them. Germline loops: CDR1 LNHDA, CDR2 SQIVND (reference sequence). The CDR3 runs 14 residues. Profiling relied on immunoSEQ multiplex PCR, and the TCRdb table lists in-frame clones only, not all of them. The sample records approximately 60,000 clones, around 87% being singletons. Regarding the study as a whole: Among the nonresponders, some also had low normalized T-cell clonal expansion. What antigens the expanded peripheral T cells recognized was never established.

The sampling schedule covered blood at baseline, cycle 4 day 1, and cycle 7 day 1. The TCR comes from an adult with an advanced solid tumor such as melanoma, head and neck, liver or kidney cancer. The sample in question was CD4+ or CD8+ T cells sorted from blood, obtained in a trial of the OX40 agonist ivuxolimab. The V gene is TRBV19, the J gene TRBJ2-5, with D possibly being TRBD2 (5 bases). In DNA form, the CDR3 reads TGTGCCAGTAGTACCCTAGCTTTTGGGGAGACCCAGTACTTC. Translating gives CASSTLAFGETQYF.